These 23 T cell receptor beta chains were sequenced from one sample in a study of T cell changes during pregnancy in multiple sclerosis. Sequencing used immunoSEQ multiplex PCR; TCRdb keeps in-frame clones, though not all of them. The sample shows about 92,000 clones, approximately 92% of them seen only once. The sequencing here drew on peripheral blood, taken in the first trimester of pregnancy. The source of these receptors is a female donor with multiple sclerosis, enrolled in a pregnancy study.

The chain is built from TRBV19 and TRBJ2-7; 8 positions match TRBD2. Germline trimming cut 5 bases from V and 6 bases from J; bases unmatched to any gene: 6. The CDR3 totals 13 residues. The germline V gene encodes CDR1 LNHDA and CDR2 SQIVND (reference sequence). The CDR3 DNA follows: TGTGCCAGTAGTCTAAGCGGGAGTTCCGAGCAGTACTTC. Translated: CASSLSGSSEQYF.

The chain recombines TRBV6-5 with TRBJ2-1; 10 nucleotides agree with TRBD2. Trimming removed 4 bases from V and 6 bases from J; junction bases left unmatched: 6. Germline CDR1 and CDR2: MNHEY and SVGAGI. The CDR3 covers 15 residues. CDR3 sequence reads: CASSSAGGPSNEQFF. In DNA, the CDR3 is TGTGCCAGCAGTTCAGCGGGAGGGCCGAGCAATGAGCAGTTCTTC.

V is TRBV7-9 and J is TRBJ2-2, with TRBD1 identical over 10 bases. The length of the CDR3 is 15 residues. Germline CDR1 and CDR2: SEHNR and FQNEAQ (reference sequence). J gave up 6 bases and V 3 bases, and 4 bases lay outside the gene matches. DNA of the CDR3: TGTGCCAGCAGCTTGGGACAGGGGTATCCCGGGGAGCTGTTTTTT. It is translated as CASSLGQGYPGELFF.

This chain links TRBV5-4 with TRBJ2-1; D is perhaps TRBD1 (5 bases). The germline CDR1 and CDR2 sequences are SGHNT and YYREEE (reference sequence). CDR3 size: 14 residues. Trimming took 2 bases from V and 6 from J, leaving 12 bases between them. In DNA form, the CDR3 reads TGTGCCAGCAGCTTTTTGTTGGGGCGCAATGAGCAGTTCTTC. Protein sequence: CASSFLLGRNEQFF.

This chain joins TRBV29-1 and TRBJ2-5; the D gene is possibly TRBD2 (5 bases). The germline V and J ends were trimmed by 0 bases and 5 bases, with 10 bases remaining between them. Looked up from germline, CDR1 is SQVTM and CDR2 is ANQGSEA. CDR3 length: 13 amino acids. The CDR3, as DNA: TGCAGCGTTGAAGACGCCAGGAGGGAGACCCAGTACTTC. It is translated as CSVEDARRETQYF. The full variable domain, completed using reference TRBV29-1 and TRBJ2-5, is SAVISQKPSRDICQRGTSLTIQCQVDSQVTMMFWYRQQPGQSLTLIATANQGSEATYESGFVIDKFPISRPNLTFSTLTVSNMSPEDSSIYLCSVEDARRETQYFGPGTRLLVL.

The chain combines TRBV4-2 with TRBJ2-1; D call uncertain. This CDR3 comprises 15 residues. CDR1 and CDR2 from the germline V gene are LGHNA and YNFKEQ. Trimming took 0 bases from V and 4 from J, leaving 10 bases between them. The CDR3 sequence: CASSQEAVAYNEQFF. The DNA for the CDR3 is TGTGCCAGCAGCCAAGAGGCGGTAGCTTACAATGAGCAGTTCTTC.

The V and J genes are TRBV10-3 and TRBJ2-7, with 11 bases identical to TRBD2. V lost 10 bases and J lost 7; bases outside the gene matches: 15. Germline CDR1 is ENHRY and CDR2 is SYGVKD. CDR3 size: 15 residues. As DNA, the CDR3 is TGTGCCACGACCGGCAGGACTAGCGGGCTGGGGGAGCAGTACTTC. It encodes CATTGRTSGLGEQYF.

The CDR3 nucleotides read TGTGCCAGCAGTAGGGGGGGAAGCACCGGGGAGCTGTTTTTT. It encodes CASSRGGSTGELFF. This chain joins TRBV6-5 and TRBJ2-2; tentatively, D is TRBD2 (7 bases). V shed 5 bases and J shed 4 bases, with 11 bases lying between them. The germline gives CDR1 MNHEY, CDR2 SVGAGI. This CDR3 comprises 14 residues.

The chain uses TRBV6-1 and TRBJ2-5; the D is unclear. Germline V gene sequence: CDR1 MNHNS, CDR2 SASEGT. V was cut by 6 bases and J by 0 bases, with 14 bases left in between. This CDR3 comprises 15 residues. CDR3 region: CASSHRLSYQETQYF. The CDR3 bases are TGTGCCAGCAGCCATAGACTCAGTTACCAAGAGACCCAGTACTTC.

The rearrangement uses TRBV7-6 and TRBJ2-7, with D hard to call. There are 14 residues in the CDR3. With 4 bases removed from V and 0 bases from J, the gap between germline ends came to 10 bases. Germline assignment: CDR1 SGHVS and CDR2 FNYEAQ. The chain's CDR3 is CASSSSWSSYEQYF. DNA for the CDR3: TGTGCCAGCAGCTCCTCTTGGAGCTCCTACGAGCAGTACTTC.

This clone was recorded only once. This rearrangement joins TRBV9 to TRBJ2-3; a possible D gene is TRBD1 (6 bases). Germline values: CDR1 SGDLS, CDR2 YYNGEE. Between the trimmed V and J ends, which lost 5 bases and 6 bases, there was a span of 7 bases. This CDR3 has 11 amino acids. CDR3 sequence (DNA): TGTGCCAGCAGTAGGGGGGATACGCAGTATTTT. The encoded protein is CASSRGDTQYF.

In its sample, this clone was seen once. The chain carries TRBV7-2 and TRBJ1-5, with D perhaps matching TRBD1 (5 bases). The CDR3 covers 13 residues. Germline-derived CDR1 and CDR2 are SGHTA and FQGNSA. Trimming left V 1 base short and J 8 bases short, with 9 bases between. The CDR3 sequence: CASSLGGPKPQHF. The CDR3 region has the DNA TGTGCCAGCAGCTTAGGGGGCCCGAAGCCCCAGCATTTT.

This chain joins TRBV7-8 and TRBJ2-7, with D tentatively TRBD2 (7 bases). Germline lookup yields CDR1 SGHVS and CDR2 FQNEAQ. There are 16 residues in the CDR3. The germline V and J ends were trimmed by 5 bases and 2 bases, with 19 bases remaining between them. The DNA of the CDR3 is TGTGCCAGCAGCCCAAGGGGGGGGACTCCGACCTACGAGCAGTACTTC. Translating gives CASSPRGGTPTYEQYF. Together with reference TRBV7-8 and TRBJ2-7, the CDR3 gives the full variable domain: GAGVSQSPRYKVAKRGQDVALRCDPISGHVSLFWYQQALGQGPEFLTYFQNEAQLDKSGLPSDRFFAERPEGSVSTLKIQRTQQEDSAVYLCASSPRGGTPTYEQYFGPGTRLTVT.

The rearrangement links TRBV2 to TRBJ1-2; weak D call: TRBD1 (6 bases). This CDR3 has 13 amino acids. V was clipped by 9 bases and J by 0 bases, with 11 bases between them. Per the germline V gene, CDR1 is SNHLY and CDR2 is FYNNEI. This chain's CDR3 is CASTGTANYGYTF. The CDR3 nucleotides read TGTGCCAGTACAGGGACCGCTAACTATGGCTACACCTTC. The whole variable domain, filled in from reference TRBV2 and TRBJ1-2, reads EPEVTQTPSHQVTQMGQEVILRCVPISNHLYFYWYRQILGQKVEFLVSFYNNEISEKSEIFDDQFSVERPDGSNFTLKIRSTKLEDSAMYFCASTGTANYGYTFGSGTRLTVV.

The chain combines TRBV19 with TRBJ1-3; D is uncertain. The germline CDR1 and CDR2 sequences are LNHDA and SQIVND (reference sequence). The V end lost 9 bases, the J end lost 1 base, and 7 bases lay between the germline ends. This CDR3 spans 12 amino acids. The CDR3 DNA is TGTGCCAGCAGTCCTTCTGGAAACACCATATATTTT. Amino acid sequence: CASSPSGNTIYF.

V gene TRBV5-1 combines with J gene TRBJ2-4, with D possibly TRBD1 on 6 matching bases. This CDR3 contains 18 residues. Looked up from germline, CDR1 is SGHRS and CDR2 is YFSETQ. The V gene lost 4 bases and the J gene lost 0 bases, with 20 bases spanning the gap. This chain's CDR3 is CASSLKTQQGLAKNIQYF. The CDR3 bases are TGCGCCAGCAGCCTAAAGACCCAACAGGGTTTAGCCAAAAACATTCAGTACTTC. Full variable domain (rest looked up from reference TRBV5-1 and TRBJ2-4): KAGVTQTPRYLIKTRGQQVTLSCSPISGHRSVSWYQQTPGQGLQFLFEYFSETQRNKGNFPGRFSGRQFSNSRSEMNVSTLELGDSALYLCASSLKTQQGLAKNIQYFGAGTRLSVL.

The chain employs TRBV7-2 and TRBJ2-3; 9 nucleotides line up with TRBD2. Germline lookup yields CDR1 SGHTA and CDR2 FQGNSA. There are 15 residues in the CDR3. V shed 1 base, J shed 7 bases, and the junction held 6 bases outside the gene matches. CDR3 in DNA: TGTGCCAGCAGCTTAGAAATCCTAGCGGGAAATACGCAGTATTTT. Translating it yields CASSLEILAGNTQYF. Filled out from reference TRBV7-2 and TRBJ2-3, the complete variable domain reads GAGVSQSPSNKVTEKGKDVELRCDPISGHTALYWYRQSLGQGLEFLIYFQGNSAPDKSGLPSDRFSAERTGGSVSTLTIQRTQQEDSAVYLCASSLEILAGNTQYFGPGTRLTVL.

CDR3 protein: CASSLSGSAYNEQFF. CDR3 sequence (DNA): TGTGCCAGCAGCTTAAGCGGGAGCGCTTACAATGAGCAGTTCTTC. The chain links TRBV11-2 to TRBJ2-1; TRBD2 aligns across 8 bases. The ends lost 2 bases at V and 4 bases at J; junction bases unmatched: 4. The germline V gene encodes CDR1 SGHAT and CDR2 FQNNGV. The CDR3 extends over 15 amino acids.

This chain connects TRBV19 to TRBJ2-2; tentatively, D is TRBD1 (5 bases). The CDR3 length is 15 residues. Trimming stripped 5 bases from V and 0 bases from J, with 10 bases between. CDR1 is LNHDA, CDR2 SQIVND, per germline (reference sequence). CDR3: CASSPQVTNTGELFF. In nucleotides, the CDR3 is TGTGCCAGTAGTCCACAGGTAACGAACACCGGGGAGCTGTTTTTT.

The CDR3 spells CASSQDRGAGYPETQYF. The CDR3 bases are TGTGCCAGCAGCCAAGATCGGGGGGCGGGCTATCCGGAGACCCAGTACTTC. J is TRBJ2-5 and V is TRBV14; TRBD2 is a possible D gene (7 bases). Germline assignment: CDR1 SGHDN and CDR2 FVKESK. The CDR3 contains 17 residues. Trimming pared 0 bases from V and 5 bases from J, leaving 19 bases between.

J is TRBJ2-5 and V is TRBV18; D might be TRBD2 (5 bases). This CDR3 has 16 amino acids. Germline V gene data show CDR1 as KGHSH and CDR2 as LQKENI. V was pared by 3 bases and J by 5 bases, with 19 bases between. This CDR3 reads CASSPSRSAGGETQYF. CDR3 DNA: TGTGCCAGCTCACCCTCTAGGAGCGCCGGCGGGGAGACCCAGTACTTC.

The chain combines TRBV10-3 with TRBJ2-2; D possibly corresponds to TRBD1 (5 bases). This CDR3 is 18 amino acids long. Per germline, CDR1 ENHRY and CDR2 SYGVKD. V gave up 3 bases and J gave up 3 bases, with 20 bases separating them. CDR3 sequence: CAISDVLSVARDTGELFF. Here the CDR3 DNA reads TGTGCCATCAGTGACGTTTTGTCGGTCGCCAGGGACACCGGGGAGCTGTTTTTT.

Here the CDR3 DNA reads TGCGCCAGCAGTGAGGCAGGGACTGAAGCTTTCTTT. Amino acids: CASSEAGTEAFF. The rearrangement links TRBV10-2 to TRBJ1-1; D possibly corresponds to TRBD1 (5 bases). V was pared by 2 bases and J by 5 bases, with 6 bases between. CDR3 length: 12 amino acids. CDR1 is WSHSY and CDR2 is SAAADI in the germline V gene.